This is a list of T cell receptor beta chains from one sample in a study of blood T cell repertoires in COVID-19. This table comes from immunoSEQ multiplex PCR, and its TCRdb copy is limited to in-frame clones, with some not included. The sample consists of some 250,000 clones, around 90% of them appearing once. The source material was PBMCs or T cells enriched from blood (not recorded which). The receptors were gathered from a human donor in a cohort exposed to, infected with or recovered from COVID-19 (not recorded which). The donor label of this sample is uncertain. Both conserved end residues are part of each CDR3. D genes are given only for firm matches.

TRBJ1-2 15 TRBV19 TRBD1 CASTVTGGAGYGYTF TGTGCCAGTACCGTAACAGGGGGCGCAGGCTATGGCTACACCTTC
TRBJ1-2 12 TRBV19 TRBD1 CASLDRVGSYTF TGTGCCAGTCTGGACAGGGTAGGATCTTACACCTTC
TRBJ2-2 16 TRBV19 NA CASSKRRGQNTGELFF TGTGCCAGTAGTAAGCGGAGGGGGCAAAACACCGGGGAGCTGTTTTTT
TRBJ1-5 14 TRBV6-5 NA CASSYNGDNQPQHF TGTGCCAGCAGTTACAACGGGGACAATCAGCCCCAGCATTTT
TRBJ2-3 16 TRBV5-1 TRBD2 CASSFSGGAPPDTQYF TGCGCCAGCAGCTTTAGCGGGGGGGCCCCCCCAGATACGCAGTATTTT
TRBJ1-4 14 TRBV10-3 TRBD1 CAISDEGADEKLFF TGTGCCATCAGTGATGAGGGGGCAGACGAAAAACTGTTTTTT
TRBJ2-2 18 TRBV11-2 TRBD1 CASSLVSATGVNTGELFF TGTGCCAGCAGCTTAGTCTCAGCGACAGGGGTGAACACCGGGGAGCTGTTTTTT
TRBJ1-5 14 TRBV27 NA CASSNDRNNQPQHF TGTGCCAGCAGTAACGACAGGAACAATCAGCCCCAGCATTTT
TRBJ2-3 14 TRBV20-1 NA CSASIARLTDTQYF TGCAGTGCTAGTATAGCGAGACTCACAGATACGCAGTATTTT
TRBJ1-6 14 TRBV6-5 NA CATQSGSYNSPLHF TGTGCCACCCAATCGGGATCCTATAATTCACCCCTCCACTTT
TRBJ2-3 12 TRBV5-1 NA CASSLSGDTQYF TGCGCCAGCAGCTTGTCCGGAGATACGCAGTATTTT